One sample yielded the 20 T cell receptor beta chains listed below, sequenced in a study of blood T cells in healthy people across ages. Primed by a sample-barcoded 5' primer and a J-beta primer mix, a second PCR proceeded for about 7 to 11 cycles. Each CDR3 protein gets one entry after TCRdb re-called the 5' RACE reads with MiXCR. The data show fewer than 2,000,000 distinct CDR3 sequences, with about 32% seen just once and around 10% held by the top ten. The specimen was blood. The receptors come from a woman in her 30s in good health.

The rearrangement joins TRBV18 to TRBJ2-3; D not resolved. Trimming shortened V by 3 bases and J by 2 bases, and 9 bases separated the two germline ends. CDR1 and CDR2 from the germline V gene are KGHSH and LQKENI. This CDR3 spans 14 amino acids. The CDR3: CASSPPTNTDTQYF. The DNA of the CDR3 is TGTGCCAGCTCACCCCCGACGAACACAGATACGCAGTATTTT.

This clonotype was seen only once. This chain links TRBV11-2 with TRBJ1-1; D gene unclear. The CDR3 spans 14 residues. The V gene lost 3 bases and the J gene lost 6 bases, with 14 bases spanning the gap. Looked up from germline, CDR1 is SGHAT and CDR2 is FQNNGV. For the CDR3, the DNA is TGTGCCAGCAGCTTGGGCGAAGGTGGGGCTGAAGCTTTCTTT. Amino acids: CASSLGEGGAEAFF.

The V call is TRBV12-3 or TRBV12-4, the J call TRBJ2-7, with TRBD2 matching over 9 bases. J was trimmed by 5 bases and V by 3 bases; bases with no gene match: 5. The CDR3 contains 14 residues. The DNA for the CDR3 is TGTGCCAGCAGTTTGAGCGGGAGGCTGGACGAGCAGTACTTC. Translation: CASSLSGRLDEQYF.

The chain joins TRBV7-9 to TRBJ2-2, with D perhaps given as TRBD1 or TRBD2 (5 bases each). The CDR3 is 14 amino acids. Germline V gives CDR1 SEHNR, CDR2 FQNEAQ (reference sequence). Trimming took off 4 bases at V and 4 bases at J, with 10 bases between the two ends. CDR3 DNA: TGTGCCAGCAGCTCTGGGGACGGCACCGGGGAGCTGTTTTTT. Translated, it gives CASSSGDGTGELFF.

This clonotype was observed many times. The chain carries TRBV4-1 and TRBJ2-7; a possible D gene is TRBD1 (7 bases). Trimming took 1 base from V and 5 from J, leaving 15 bases between them. This CDR3 spans 15 amino acids. The germline V gene encodes CDR1 MGHRA and CDR2 YSYEKL. CDR3 protein: CASSQGGDSADEQYF. The DNA for the CDR3 is TGCGCCAGCAGCCAAGGCGGGGACAGCGCCGACGAGCAGTACTTC.

This clonotype was seen a handful of times. J is TRBJ1-5 and V is TRBV20-1; tentatively, D is TRBD1 (5 bases). Germline V CDR1 and CDR2: DFQATT, SNEGSKA (reference sequence). The V and J ends lost 5 bases and 4 bases respectively, with 12 bases between them. The CDR3 consists of 13 residues. Written as DNA, the CDR3 is TGCAGTGCTCTCGGCAGACAGAATCAGCCCCAGCATTTT. Amino acids: CSALGRQNQPQHF.

This clonotype was seen more than once but under ten times. CDR3 protein: CASSELRAGELFF. The CDR3 DNA sequence: TGTGCCAGCAGTGAACTCAGGGCCGGGGAGCTGTTTTTT. The chain couples TRBV6-1 to TRBJ2-2; TRBD1 might be the D (5 bases). This CDR3 has 13 residues. Germline V lookup: CDR1 MNHNS, CDR2 SASEGT. The germline V and J ends were trimmed by 2 bases and 6 bases, with 7 bases remaining between them.

This clonotype was observed a few times. The rearrangement joins TRBV11-2 to TRBJ2-7; TRBD2 aligns across 7 bases. The end of the DNA fits TRBJ2-5 better, so the J call may be wrong. From germline, CDR1 is SGHAT and CDR2 FQNNGV. The CDR3 covers 15 residues. The CDR3 DNA reads TGTGCCAGCAGCTTAGCCGCGGGAGTTGAAGAGACCCAGTACTTC. This encodes CASSLAAGVEETQYF.

The V gene is TRBV20-1, the J gene TRBJ2-4; weak D call: TRBD2 (7 bases). The DNA end is a closer match to TRBJ2-7, so the J assignment may be wrong. Germline-derived CDR1 and CDR2 are DFQATT and SNEGSKA (reference sequence). The CDR3 sequence is 15 residues long. The CDR3 loop is CSARAGRRGAREQYF. For the CDR3, the DNA is TGCAGTGCTAGGGCGGGGAGACGGGGGGCTCGCGAGCAGTACTTC.

This clonotype was recorded a few times. The chain has TRBV5-1 and TRBJ2-7; 7 nucleotides agree with TRBD1. The trim removed 4 bases at V and 5 bases at J, leaving 9 bases unmatched. This CDR3 spans 14 amino acids. Germline CDR1 SGHRS, CDR2 YFSETQ. Written as DNA, the CDR3 is TGCGCCAGCAGCCCAGGGACAGCATACGACGAGCAGTACTTC. It is translated as CASSPGTAYDEQYF.

The chain couples TRBV25-1 to TRBJ2-5; 9 nucleotides line up with TRBD1. V gave up 5 bases and J gave up 0 bases; unmatched junction bases: 4. Germline V lookup: CDR1 MGHDK, CDR2 SYGVNS. There are 15 residues in the CDR3. CDR3 in DNA: TGTGCCAGCAGTCAGGACAGGGGACACCAAGAGACCCAGTACTTC. Protein: CASSQDRGHQETQYF.

This clonotype was seen repeatedly, ten times or more. This sequence joins TRBV12-3 or TRBV12-4 and TRBJ1-2; TRBD1 might be the D (6 bases). The CDR3 length is 14 residues. With 3 bases removed from V and 5 bases from J, the gap between germline ends came to 13 bases. The CDR3 protein is CASSLVGGAYGYTF. CDR3 nucleotides: TGTGCCAGCAGTTTGGTCGGGGGCGCGTATGGCTACACCTTC.

This chain links TRBV5-6 with TRBJ2-1; TRBD2 matches 7 bases. The CDR3 is made up of 13 amino acids. Germline CDR1 reads SGHDT; CDR2 reads YYEEEE. V dropped 3 bases and J dropped 8; count of bases not matched to a gene: 5. The CDR3 bases are TGTGCCAGCAGCTCACTAGCGAGCGATGAGCAGTTCTTC. As protein: CASSSLASDEQFF. Using reference TRBV5-6 and TRBJ2-1 for the parts outside the CDR3, the full variable domain is DAGVTQSPTHLIKTRGQQVTLRCSPKSGHDTVSWYQQALGQGPQFIFQYYEEEERQRGNFPDRFSGHQFPNYSSELNVNALLLGDSALYLCASSSLASDEQFFGPGTRLTVL.

This clonotype was seen at least ten times. The CDR3 DNA sequence: TGTGCCAGCAGCTTAGGGTCATTTCGGGAGACCCAGTACTTC. This encodes CASSLGSFRETQYF. The chain combines TRBV7-2 with TRBJ2-5; unclear D gene. Trimming pared 1 base from V and 5 bases from J, leaving 11 bases between. The CDR3 contains 14 residues. Germline V gene sequence: CDR1 SGHTA, CDR2 FQGNSA.

This chain links TRBV20-1 with TRBJ2-3, with D possibly TRBD1 on 5 matching bases. Germline V gene lookup returns CDR1 DFQATT and CDR2 SNEGSKA (reference sequence). Trimming left V 0 bases short and J 2 bases short, with 15 bases between. This CDR3 is 16 amino acids long. CDR3: CSAREQANSPTDTQYF. The CDR3 DNA is TGCAGTGCTAGAGAACAGGCGAACTCCCCCACAGATACGCAGTATTTT.

The CDR3 loop reads CASSDDRGGGELFF. For the CDR3, the DNA is TGCGCCAGCAGCGACGACAGGGGTGGCGGGGAGCTGTTTTTT. The chain joins TRBV5-1 to TRBJ2-2; TRBD1 matches 8 bases. Germline trimming cut 4 bases from V and 7 bases from J; bases unmatched to any gene: 6. The CDR3 has 14 amino acids. Germline assignment: CDR1 SGHRS and CDR2 YFSETQ. The full variable domain, completed using reference TRBV5-1 and TRBJ2-2, is KAGVTQTPRYLIKTRGQQVTLSCSPISGHRSVSWYQQTPGQGLQFLFEYFSETQRNKGNFPGRFSGRQFSNSRSEMNVSTLELGDSALYLCASSDDRGGGELFFGEGSRLTVL.

The chain couples TRBV7-2 to TRBJ2-7; tentatively, D is TRBD1 (6 bases). Trimming removed 5 bases at V and 3 bases at J, with 17 bases between. The germline CDR1 and CDR2 sequences are SGHTA and FQGNSA. CDR3 size: 15 residues. CDR3 coding DNA: TGTGCCAGCAGCCGTATTAGGGTACAGGGCTACGAGCAGTACTTC. This translates into CASSRIRVQGYEQYF.

This clonotype was seen many times. The rearrangement joins TRBV29-1 to TRBJ1-2, with D perhaps matching TRBD1 (6 bases). V lost 7 bases, J lost 4 bases, and 19 bases lay in between. Germline V lookup: CDR1 SQVTM, CDR2 ANQGSEA. The CDR3 is made up of 14 amino acids. The CDR3 bases are TGCAGCGCCTTAGGGGGGGCGGAGGGCTATGGCTACACCTTC. Translating it yields CSALGGAEGYGYTF.

This chain links TRBV12-3 or TRBV12-4 with TRBJ1-1; no reliable D call. The CDR3 spans 15 residues. The V end lost 3 bases, the J end lost 0 bases, and 11 bases lay between the germline ends. The CDR3 is CASSFSRTMNTEAFF. CDR3 DNA: TGTGCCAGCAGTTTCTCTAGGACTATGAACACTGAAGCTTTCTTT.

The chain couples TRBV27 to TRBJ1-4, with D uncertain. The V end lost 2 bases, the J end lost 8 bases, and 15 bases lay between the germline ends. The CDR3 contains 15 residues. The V gene's germline CDR1 is MNHEY and CDR2 SMNVEV (reference sequence). This chain's CDR3 is CASSLQGSRREKLFF. The CDR3 DNA follows: TGTGCCAGCAGTTTACAAGGCAGTCGGCGCGAAAAACTGTTTTTT.